These T cell receptor beta chains were read from a single sample in a study of blood T cell repertoires in COVID-19. Sequencing was performed with immunoSEQ multiplex PCR; in TCRdb, only in-frame clones are kept and a portion is missing. The table lists 400,000 to 550,000 clones, approximately 90% of them singletons. Sequencing used peripheral blood. The source is a woman younger than 45 with acute or convalescent COVID-19. Each CDR3 is given with its conserved first and last residue. The D gene is left open where the match is weak. Only some rows state a clone size, as once, few, many or a class for expanded clones.

V gene	D gene	J gene	clone size	CDR3 length	CDR3 protein	CDR3 DNA
TRBV7-8	.	TRBJ2-1	.	14	CASSPVVQYNEQFF	TGTGCCAGCAGCCCAGTGGTCCAGTACAATGAGCAGTTCTTC
TRBV19	.	TRBJ2-1	.	15	CASKPLSGESNEQFF	TGTGCCAGTAAGCCCCTATCGGGGGAATCGAATGAGCAGTTCTTC
TRBV5-1	TRBD1	TRBJ2-7	.	14	CASTRTGGTYEQYF	TGCGCCAGTACACGGACAGGGGGAACCTACGAGCAGTACTTC
TRBV9	.	TRBJ1-1	.	14	CASSVANSHTEAFF	TGTGCCAGCAGCGTAGCCAACAGTCACACTGAAGCTTTCTTT
TRBV28	TRBD1	TRBJ2-2	.	16	CASSLFSTGGTGELFF	TGTGCCAGCAGTTTATTTAGTACAGGGGGCACCGGGGAGCTGTTTTTT
TRBV28	.	TRBJ1-5	.	15	CASSLQGDSNQPQHF	TGTGCCAGCAGTTTACAAGGGGATAGCAATCAGCCCCAGCATTTT
TRBV28	.	TRBJ1-1	.	12	CASSAYRAEAFF	TGTGCCAGCAGTGCCTACAGGGCTGAAGCTTTCTTT
TRBV12-5	.	TRBJ1-1	.	14	CASDRQEMNTEAFF	TGTGCTAGTGATAGACAGGAGATGAACACTGAAGCTTTCTTT
TRBV11-2	.	TRBJ2-3	.	16	CASSLGLATSTDTQYF	TGTGCCAGCAGCTTGGGGCTAGCGACCTCCACAGATACGCAGTATTTT
TRBV6-5	TRBD1	TRBJ1-1	.	15	CASRRTGGGYTEAFF	TGTGCCAGCAGACGAACAGGGGGCGGGTACACTGAAGCTTTCTTT
TRBV7-9	TRBD1	TRBJ2-5	.	16	CASSFSRDRGQETQYF	TGTGCCAGCAGCTTTTCCCGGGACAGGGGACAAGAGACCCAGTACTTC
TRBV7-2	TRBD2	TRBJ2-7	.	16	CASSSPPGLGAYEQYF	TGTGCCAGCAGCTCACCTCCGGGACTAGGGGCATACGAGCAGTACTTC
TRBV21-1	.	TRBJ2-7	.	15	CASSGRTSGAYEQYF	TGTGCCAGCAGCGGCAGGACTAGCGGGGCGTACGAGCAGTACTTC
TRBV5-1	TRBD1	TRBJ2-2	.	15	CASSFGTVLAGELFF	TGCGCCAGCAGCTTTGGGACAGTGTTAGCCGGGGAGCTGTTTTTT
TRBV5-1	.	TRBJ1-5	once	13	CASSTVGGMPQHF	TGCGCCAGCAGCACCGTGGGAGGGATGCCCCAGCATTTT
TRBV6-1	.	TRBJ1-6	.	17	CASSEEGVRDLHPPLHF	TGTGCCAGCAGTGAAGAGGGGGTCAGGGATCTTCATCCACCCCTCCACTTT
TRBV2	TRBD1	TRBJ1-2	.	14	CASREGQGIPGYTF	TGTGCCAGCAGGGAGGGACAGGGAATTCCTGGCTACACCTTC
TRBV7-2	.	TRBJ2-5	.	15	CASSPSWLVGETQYF	TGTGCCAGCAGCCCGAGCTGGTTGGTCGGAGAGACCCAGTACTTC
TRBV4-1	TRBD1	TRBJ2-5	.	16	CASSQDPGQGSKTQYF	TGCGCCAGCAGCCAAGATCCGGGACAGGGCTCTAAGACCCAGTACTTC
TRBV7-3	.	TRBJ2-2	.	13	CASSPGYSGELFF	TGTGCCAGCAGCCCGGGGTACTCCGGGGAGCTGTTTTTT
TRBV29-1	.	TRBJ1-4	once	13	CSVSTSTIEKLFF	TGCAGCGTTTCGACATCCACGATCGAAAAACTGTTTTTT
TRBV2	TRBD1	TRBJ1-5	.	15	CASSMGQASNQPQHF	TGTGCCAGCAGTATGGGACAGGCGAGCAATCAGCCCCAGCATTTT
TRBV5-6	TRBD2	TRBJ2-3	.	17	CASSLMTSGGNTDTQYF	TGTGCCAGCAGCCTCATGACTAGCGGGGGAAACACAGATACGCAGTATTTT
TRBV18	.	TRBJ2-7	.	15	CASSPTRQSSYEQYF	TGTGCCAGCTCACCTACTAGGCAAAGCTCCTACGAGCAGTACTTC
TRBV18	.	TRBJ1-2	once	13	CASSPQRDSGYTF	TGTGCCAGCTCACCGCAGAGGGACTCTGGCTACACCTTC
TRBV5-1	TRBD1	TRBJ2-7	.	15	CASSLDWTGRYEQYF	TGCGCCAGCAGCTTGGACTGGACAGGGAGGTACGAGCAGTACTTC
TRBV24-1	TRBD2	TRBJ2-5	.	15	CATSDPSGGGETQYF	TGTGCCACCAGTGACCCGAGCGGGGGGGGAGAGACCCAGTACTTC
TRBV6-1	.	TRBJ2-5	few	12	CASSDFAETQYF	TGTGCCAGCAGTGATTTTGCGGAGACCCAGTACTTC
TRBV16	TRBD1	TRBJ1-5	.	14	CASSQSGQGQPQHF	TGTGCCAGCAGCCAATCAGGACAGGGTCAGCCCCAGCATTTT
TRBV6-5	.	TRBJ1-5	.	13	CASSTGRNQPQHF	TGTGCCAGCAGTACAGGGAGAAATCAGCCCCAGCATTTT
TRBV2	.	TRBJ1-1	once	12	CASSEVGARAFF	TGTGCCAGCAGTGAAGTGGGGGCGCGAGCTTTCTTT
TRBV11-2	TRBD1	TRBJ2-7	.	15	CASSLAGTGLLEQYF	TGTGCCAGCAGCTTAGCCGGGACAGGCCTTTTGGAGCAGTACTTC
TRBV25-1	.	TRBJ1-5	.	13	CASSFRDGQPQHF	TGTGCCAGCAGTTTCCGGGATGGTCAGCCCCAGCATTTT
TRBV28	.	TRBJ1-2	.	12	CASSPPGVGYTF	TGTGCCAGCAGCCCCCCGGGTGTTGGCTACACCTTC
TRBV2	.	TRBJ2-6	.	15	CASSERESGANVLTF	TGTGCCAGCAGTGAACGGGAATCTGGGGCCAACGTCCTGACTTTC
TRBV18	.	TRBJ2-7	.	15	CASSPLGSTGYEQYF	TGTGCCAGCTCACCACTCGGGAGTACGGGCTACGAGCAGTACTTC
TRBV10-3	TRBD1	TRBJ1-2	.	14	CAISGTTGQYGYTF	TGTGCCATCAGTGGAACGACAGGGCAATATGGCTACACCTTC
TRBV10-1	.	TRBJ1-1	.	14	CASSGDSKNTEAFF	TGCGCCAGCAGTGGTGACAGTAAGAACACTGAAGCTTTCTTT
TRBV7-8	TRBD2	TRBJ2-7	few	16	CASSSPVVAGGYEQYF	TGTGCCAGCAGCTCCCCTGTGGTAGCGGGGGGATACGAGCAGTACTTC
TRBV5-1	.	TRBJ1-1	.	13	CASSWGRNTEAFF	TGCGCCAGCAGTTGGGGGCGGAACACTGAAGCTTTCTTT
TRBV5-1	TRBD1	TRBJ1-1	once	16	CASSLGRRDRATEAFF	TGCGCCAGCAGCTTGGGACGACGGGACAGGGCCACTGAAGCTTTCTTT
TRBV4-1	.	TRBJ2-3	once	19	CASSQRESGPRSGTDTQYF	TGCGCCAGCAGCCAACGGGAAAGCGGGCCCCGATCAGGAACAGATACGCAGTATTTT
TRBV5-4	.	TRBJ2-7	.	15	CASSLGLGSSYEQYF	TGTGCCAGCAGCTTGGGGCTGGGGAGCTCCTACGAGCAGTACTTC
TRBV14	.	TRBJ2-3	.	17	CASSQGRTGGVTDTQYF	TGTGCCAGCAGCCAAGGCCGAACAGGGGGGGTAACAGATACGCAGTATTTT
TRBV5-1	TRBD2	TRBJ2-1	.	19	CASNYATSGGSRSYNEQFF	TGCGCCAGTAACTACGCAACTAGCGGGGGGTCTAGATCCTACAATGAGCAGTTCTTC
TRBV7-2	.	TRBJ2-1	.	14	CASSFRTHVNEQFF	TGTGCCAGCAGCTTTCGGACACACGTCAATGAGCAGTTCTTC
TRBV4-1	TRBD2	TRBJ2-7	.	17	CASSQDMGRGRSYEQYF	TGCGCCAGCAGCCAAGATATGGGGAGGGGCCGTTCCTACGAGCAGTACTTC
TRBV7-3	TRBD2	TRBJ2-1	.	16	CASSFIAGASYNEQFF	TGTGCCAGCAGCTTCATAGCGGGGGCTTCCTACAATGAGCAGTTCTTC
TRBV4-1	.	TRBJ1-4	.	16	CASSQEGQTSSEKLFF	TGCGCCAGCAGCCAAGAGGGGCAAACCAGTAGCGAAAAACTGTTTTTT
TRBV30	TRBD1	TRBJ2-2	.	15	CAWRIQGADTGELFF	TGTGCCTGGAGAATACAGGGGGCCGACACCGGGGAGCTGTTTTTT
TRBV2	.	TRBJ1-6	.	14	CASSSGLTNSPLHF	TGTGCCAGCAGCTCGGGACTCACGAATTCACCCCTCCACTTT
TRBV3-1/TRBV3-2	.	TRBJ2-2	.	18	CASSQEALTARGTGELFF	TGTGCCAGCAGCCAAGAAGCCCTAACAGCTCGGGGCACCGGGGAGCTGTTTTTT
TRBV5-4	TRBD1	TRBJ1-6	.	16	CASSYRTGEIRSPLHF	TGTGCCAGCAGCTACCGGACAGGGGAGATTCGTTCACCCCTCCACTTT